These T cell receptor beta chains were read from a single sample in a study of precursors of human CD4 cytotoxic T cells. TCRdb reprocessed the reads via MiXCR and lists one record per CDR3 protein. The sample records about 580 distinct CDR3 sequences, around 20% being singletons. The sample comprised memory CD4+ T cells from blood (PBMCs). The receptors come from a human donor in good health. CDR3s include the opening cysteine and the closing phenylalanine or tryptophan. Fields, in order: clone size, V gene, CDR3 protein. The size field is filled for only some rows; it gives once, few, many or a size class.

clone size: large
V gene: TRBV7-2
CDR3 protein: CASSLVSGDPNTGELFF

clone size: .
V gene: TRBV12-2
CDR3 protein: CASRSLGLAGSREQYF

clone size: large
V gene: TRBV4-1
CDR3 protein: CASTATEPGAPQHF

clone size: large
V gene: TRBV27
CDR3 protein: CASSLKGRRTDSYEQYF

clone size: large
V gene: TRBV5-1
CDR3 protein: CASSPKGEEGPYEQYF

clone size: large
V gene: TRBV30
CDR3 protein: CAGKQGYGDTQYF

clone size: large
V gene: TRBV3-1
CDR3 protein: CASSQGTSGAFYEQYF

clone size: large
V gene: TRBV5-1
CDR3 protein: CASSLVPTGELFF

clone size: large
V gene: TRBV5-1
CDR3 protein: CASSFSGQGNSPLHF

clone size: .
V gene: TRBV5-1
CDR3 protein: CASSYDTGGYEQFF

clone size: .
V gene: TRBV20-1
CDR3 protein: CSARSLGTLSGGSGELFF

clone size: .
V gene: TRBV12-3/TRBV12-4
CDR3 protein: CASSPAAGLAGDF

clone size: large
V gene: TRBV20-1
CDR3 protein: CSATGWVTEAFF

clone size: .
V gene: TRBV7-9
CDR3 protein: CASSRGGVASYNEQFF

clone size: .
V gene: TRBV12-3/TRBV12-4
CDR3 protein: CASTPTGGADIQYF

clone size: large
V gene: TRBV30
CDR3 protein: CAWSARVPETQYF

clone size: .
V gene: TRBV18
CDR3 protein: CASSPTSGRANTEAFF

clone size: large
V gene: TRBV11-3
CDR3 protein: CASSTGSWGSNNEQFF

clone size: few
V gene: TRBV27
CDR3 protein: CASSSGSNQPQHF

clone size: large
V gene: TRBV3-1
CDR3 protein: CASSQVRTNTEAFF

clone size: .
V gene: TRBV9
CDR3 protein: CASSVAGAGPLDTEAFF

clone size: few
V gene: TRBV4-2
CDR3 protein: CASSQSSGGAHNEQFF

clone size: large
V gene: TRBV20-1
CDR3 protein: CSASSTSGVGYEQYF

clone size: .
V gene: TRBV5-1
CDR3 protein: CASSLGYGSANYGYTF

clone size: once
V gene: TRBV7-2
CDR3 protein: CASSLVSFEQFF

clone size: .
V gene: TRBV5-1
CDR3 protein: CASSSSQGATEAFF

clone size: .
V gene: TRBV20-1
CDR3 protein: CSATGPGQDQETQYF

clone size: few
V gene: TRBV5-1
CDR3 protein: CASSLSQGSSYNEQFF

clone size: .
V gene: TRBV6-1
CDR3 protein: CASNLLRTGNTEAFF

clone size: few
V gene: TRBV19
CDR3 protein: CASSRTDTGELFF

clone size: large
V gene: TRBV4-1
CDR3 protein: CASSQVGGGRRIGNEQFF

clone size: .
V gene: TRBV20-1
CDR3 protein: CSAARDYVMEQYF

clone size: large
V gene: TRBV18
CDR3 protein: CASSPVQRGLNQPQHF

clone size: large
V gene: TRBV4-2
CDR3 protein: CASSQEQAPNTEAFF

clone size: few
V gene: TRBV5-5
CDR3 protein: CASSLGRTGELFF

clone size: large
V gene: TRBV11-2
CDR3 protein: CASSPGNDEDTQYF

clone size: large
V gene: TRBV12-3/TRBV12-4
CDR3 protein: CASSPREEQFF

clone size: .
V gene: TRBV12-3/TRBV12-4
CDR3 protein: CASSRQGDQPQHF

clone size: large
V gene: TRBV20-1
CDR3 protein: CSARDLAGYNQPQHF

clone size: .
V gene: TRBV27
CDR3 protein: CASSPLGQGAGTEAFF

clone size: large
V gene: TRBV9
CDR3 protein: CASSPRPGTSSTDTQYF